This TCR beta chain was observed in a study of cytomegalovirus exposure and HLA in healthy donors. Study-wide findings and caveats: It was likely that a cluster of highly shared sequence variants was a sequencing artifact. CMV antigen specificity of a few CMV-associated chains was confirmed in vitro.

To note about this clone: Its antigen remains unidentified.

The PCR ran on 60 Vbeta and 13 Jbeta primers. Some clones are missing from TCRdb's copy, which holds only in-frame ones; the method was immunoSEQ multiplex PCR. Of 200,000 to 250,000 clones detected, 60% to 80% appear once; the ten largest clones hold less than 2%. V lost 7 bases and J lost 0, with 9 bases in between. Per germline, CDR1 SQVTM and CDR2 ANQGSEA. CDR3 length: 13 residues. This receptor was obtained from a woman in her twenties or thirties in good health and CMV-seronegative. The V call is TRBV29-1, the J call TRBJ2-2; the D gene is possibly TRBD2 (7 bases). The specimen was PBMCs. CDR3 residues: CSGEGANTGELFF. The CDR3 DNA sequence: TGCAGCGGGGAGGGGGCGAACACCGGGGAGCTGTTTTTT.